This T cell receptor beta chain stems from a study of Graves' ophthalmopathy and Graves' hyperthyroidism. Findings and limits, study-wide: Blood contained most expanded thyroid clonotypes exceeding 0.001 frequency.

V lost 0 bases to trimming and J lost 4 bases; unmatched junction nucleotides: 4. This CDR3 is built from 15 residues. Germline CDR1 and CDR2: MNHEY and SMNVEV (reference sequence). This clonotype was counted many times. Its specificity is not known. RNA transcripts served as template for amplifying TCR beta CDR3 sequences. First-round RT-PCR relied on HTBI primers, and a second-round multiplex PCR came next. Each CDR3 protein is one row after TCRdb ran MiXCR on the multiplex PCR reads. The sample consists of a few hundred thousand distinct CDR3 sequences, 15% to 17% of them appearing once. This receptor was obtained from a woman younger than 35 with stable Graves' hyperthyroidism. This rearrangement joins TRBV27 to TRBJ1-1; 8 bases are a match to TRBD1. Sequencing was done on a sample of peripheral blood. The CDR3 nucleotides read TGTGCCAGCAGTTTATCCCCCGGGACAGGCACTGAAGCTTTCTTT. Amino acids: CASSLSPGTGTEAFF.